One sample yielded the 8 T cell receptor beta chains listed below, sequenced in a study of blood T cell repertoires in COVID-19. Measured with immunoSEQ multiplex PCR; TCRdb has only the in-frame clones, and not every one. The sample contains some 200,000 clones, around 86% of which appear only once. The sample comprised peripheral blood. These receptors all stem from a woman between 35 and 50 years old with acute or convalescent COVID-19.

Written as DNA, the CDR3 is TGTGCCAGCAGCCTCCAAGAGACCCAGTACTTC. It is translated as CASSLQETQYF. The chain carries TRBV5-4 and TRBJ2-5; D not certain. CDR3 length equals 11 residues. Germline CDR1 and CDR2: SGHNT and YYREEE (reference sequence). V lost 4 bases and J 1 base, leaving 2 bases between the germline ends.

This chain connects TRBV6-2 or TRBV6-3 to TRBJ1-5; a possible D gene is TRBD1 (6 bases). The V gene's germline CDR1 is MNHEY and CDR2 SVGEGT. The germline V and J ends were trimmed by 5 bases and 5 bases, with 7 bases remaining between them. The CDR3 runs to 12 residues. CDR3 coding DNA: TGTGCCAGCAGTCACAGGGATCAGCCCCAGCATTTT. Residues: CASSHRDQPQHF.

In this sample, this clone turned up once. The rearrangement links TRBV7-9 to TRBJ1-5, with D possibly matching TRBD1 (5 bases). The CDR3 covers 15 residues. V lost 5 bases and J 8 bases, leaving 19 bases between the germline ends. Germline-derived CDR1 and CDR2 are SEHNR and FQNEAQ (reference sequence). DNA of the CDR3: TGTGCCAGCAGCGCCTGGGGGGGAGGGCTGGAGCCCCAGCATTTT. It translates to CASSAWGGGLEPQHF.

The genes are TRBV6-5 and TRBJ1-3; D unclear. Trimming cost V 6 bases and J 0 bases, with 12 bases left between them. This CDR3 comprises 15 residues. The germline V gene encodes CDR1 MNHEY and CDR2 SVGAGI. The CDR3 spells CASSRVSGSGNTIYF. CDR3 DNA sequence: TGTGCCAGCAGCCGGGTGAGCGGCTCTGGAAACACCATATATTTT.

There are a few counts of this clone. The chain carries TRBV30 and TRBJ1-5; D uncertain. Germline CDR1 is GTSNPN and CDR2 is SVGIG (reference sequence). The V and J ends lost 3 bases and 2 bases respectively, with 8 bases between them. CDR3 length: 13 residues. The CDR3 sequence: CAWSHSRNQPQHF. DNA of the CDR3: TGTGCCTGGAGCCACTCCCGCAATCAGCCCCAGCATTTT.

This chain uses TRBV5-1 with TRBJ2-7; maybe TRBD2 (6 bases). Between the trimmed V and J ends, which lost 0 bases and 0 bases, there was a span of 10 bases. Germline loops: CDR1 SGHRS, CDR2 YFSETQ. This CDR3 contains 15 residues. This CDR3 is CASSLGRDPSYEQYF. CDR3 DNA sequence: TGCGCCAGCAGCTTGGGGCGGGACCCCTCCTACGAGCAGTACTTC.

A word on this clone: Other DNA sequences in the sample encode the same CDR3. The chain is built from TRBV5-1 and TRBJ1-1, with D possibly being TRBD1 (5 bases). This CDR3 is 14 amino acids long. V lost 5 bases and J 1 base, leaving 12 bases between the germline ends. CDR1 SGHRS and CDR2 YFSETQ come from the germline V gene. The CDR3 here is CASSFSQGNTEAFF. CDR3 bases: TGCGCCAGCAGTTTTTCTCAGGGGAACACTGAAGCTTTCTTT. The whole variable domain, filled in from reference TRBV5-1 and TRBJ1-1, reads KAGVTQTPRYLIKTRGQQVTLSCSPISGHRSVSWYQQTPGQGLQFLFEYFSETQRNKGNFPGRFSGRQFSNSRSEMNVSTLELGDSALYLCASSFSQGNTEAFFGQGTRLTVV.

V gene TRBV27 combines with J gene TRBJ2-7; tentative D call: TRBD2 (10 bases). V was trimmed by 6 bases and J by 0 bases, leaving 39 bases between them. The CDR3 has 23 amino acids. Germline-derived CDR1 and CDR2 are MNHEY and SMNVEV (reference sequence). The CDR3, as DNA: TGTGCCAGCAGGGGGCTTGGACAGGGGCAACCGGGACTAGCGATTAGGAGCTCCTACGAGCAGTACTTC. Protein sequence: CASRGLGQGQPGLAIRSSYEQYF.